Listed below are T cell receptor beta chains from one sample, sequenced in a study of shared clonotypes between healthy human individuals. The assay was immunoSEQ multiplex PCR, and TCRdb's table has in-frame clones only and misses some. The sample has roughly 490,000 clones, 79% seen once; the top ten hold approximately 12%. The sample was PBMCs. Source of these receptors: a middle-aged woman in good health. Some clones in this sample may be carry-over from other donors' samples. CDR3s include the opening cysteine and the closing phenylalanine or tryptophan. A D gene is named only where the DNA matches it firmly. The size entry is marked missing in some rows and otherwise reads once, few, many or a size class.

v_gene: TRBV2
abundance: .
d_gene: .
j_gene: TRBJ2-2
CDR3aa: CASERDRRIPTGELFF
CDR3nt: TGTGCCAGTGAGAGGGATAGGCGGATTCCGACCGGGGAGCTGTTTTTT

v_gene: TRBV5-6
abundance: few
d_gene: TRBD2
j_gene: TRBJ2-1
CDR3aa: CASRRLAASYNEQFF
CDR3nt: TGTGCCAGCCGTAGACTAGCGGCCTCCTACAATGAGCAGTTCTTC

v_gene: TRBV18
abundance: .
d_gene: TRBD2
j_gene: TRBJ2-1
CDR3aa: CASSPEASGGEQFF
CDR3nt: TGTGCCAGCTCACCGGAGGCTAGCGGGGGTGAGCAGTTCTTC

v_gene: TRBV14
abundance: few
d_gene: TRBD1
j_gene: TRBJ1-1
CDR3aa: CASSPSDRPGTEAFF
CDR3nt: TGTGCCAGCAGCCCGTCGGACAGGCCAGGCACTGAAGCTTTCTTT

v_gene: TRBV5-1
abundance: many
d_gene: TRBD1
j_gene: TRBJ2-5
CDR3aa: CASSLLNNLGTGQETQYF
CDR3nt: TGCGCCAGCAGCTTGTTAAACAACCTCGGGACAGGGCAAGAGACCCAGTACTTC

v_gene: TRBV10-3
abundance: few
d_gene: .
j_gene: TRBJ1-1
CDR3aa: CAISESREAFF
CDR3nt: TGTGCCATCAGTGAGTCGAGAGAAGCTTTCTTT

v_gene: TRBV30
abundance: .
d_gene: .
j_gene: TRBJ1-5
CDR3aa: CAWSVLGGPQPQHF
CDR3nt: TGTGCCTGGAGTGTACTGGGGGGGCCCCAGCCCCAGCATTTT

v_gene: TRBV7-6
abundance: .
d_gene: TRBD2
j_gene: TRBJ2-1
CDR3aa: CASSLVAAGETGSSYNEQFF
CDR3nt: TGTGCCAGCAGCTTAGTTGCAGCGGGAGAAACAGGGAGCTCCTACAATGAGCAGTTCTTC

v_gene: TRBV27
abundance: .
d_gene: TRBD1
j_gene: TRBJ1-2
CDR3aa: CASSLPGTGLYTF
CDR3nt: TGTGCCAGCAGTTTACCCGGGACAGGGTTGTACACCTTC

v_gene: TRBV6-5
abundance: .
d_gene: TRBD1
j_gene: TRBJ2-5
CDR3aa: CASRDRQETQYF
CDR3nt: TGTGCCAGCCGGGACAGACAAGAGACCCAGTACTTC

v_gene: TRBV7-2
abundance: .
d_gene: .
j_gene: TRBJ1-3
CDR3aa: CASSLALSRRGNTIYF
CDR3nt: TGTGCCAGCAGCTTAGCTCTATCACGCAGGGGAAACACCATATATTTT

v_gene: TRBV7-9
abundance: .
d_gene: TRBD2
j_gene: TRBJ2-1
CDR3aa: CASSAGLAGVPQFF
CDR3nt: TGTGCCAGCAGCGCGGGACTAGCGGGAGTACCCCAGTTCTTC

v_gene: TRBV27
abundance: .
d_gene: .
j_gene: TRBJ1-1
CDR3aa: CASSLGLNTEAFF
CDR3nt: TGTGCCAGCAGTTTAGGCTTGAACACTGAAGCTTTCTTT

v_gene: TRBV9
abundance: .
d_gene: .
j_gene: TRBJ2-5
CDR3aa: CASSASTGETQYF
CDR3nt: TGTGCCAGCAGCGCCTCGACCGGAGAGACCCAGTACTTC

v_gene: TRBV28
abundance: .
d_gene: TRBD1
j_gene: TRBJ2-7
CDR3aa: CASSGRDRTYYEQYF
CDR3nt: TGTGCCAGCAGTGGCCGGGACAGGACCTACTACGAGCAGTACTTC

v_gene: TRBV29-1
abundance: once
d_gene: TRBD1
j_gene: TRBJ2-1
CDR3aa: CSVEPDRATYNEQFF
CDR3nt: TGCAGCGTTGAGCCGGACAGGGCTACCTACAATGAGCAGTTCTTC